This is a list of T cell receptor beta chains from one sample in a study of human T cells and chemical hapten exposure. TCRdb reprocessed the RACE reads with MiXCR, giving one entry per CDR3 protein. The sample has some 350,000 distinct CDR3 sequences, approximately 6.3% seen once; the top ten hold 8.4%. The starting material was whole blood, obtained in connection with sensitization to the hapten diphenylcyclopropenone (DPC). Receptor source: a woman aged 18-29 years with alopecia areata. Some clones in this sample may be carry-over from other donors' samples. The CDR3 runs from the conserved cysteine through the conserved F or W. D genes are given only for firm matches. Expanded clones get a size class; other rows say once, few or many, or leave the size out.

D gene	V gene	clone size	J gene	CDR3 length	CDR3 DNA	CDR3 protein
-	TRBV29-1	few	TRBJ2-5	14	TGCAGCGTTGAAGGTGGGGAGGCTGAAGAGACCCAGTACTTC	CSVEGGEAEETQYF
-	TRBV2	few	TRBJ1-5	12	TGTGCCAGCAGTTGGACAGATCAGCCCCAGCATTTT	CASSWTDQPQHF
-	TRBV6-5	-	TRBJ1-5	15	TGTGCCAGCAGTTACTCAGTCGGGAGCAATCAGCCCCAGCATTTT	CASSYSVGSNQPQHF
-	TRBV20-1	many	TRBJ1-4	16	TGCAGTGCTGGACGCCGGGGCGGAGCGCCTAATGAAAAACTGTTTTTT	CSAGRRGGAPNEKLFF
-	TRBV12-3/TRBV12-4	few	TRBJ1-2	13	TGTGCCAGCAGCCTCATCGGGGGAGGTGGCTACACCTTC	CASSLIGGGGYTF
-	TRBV27	-	TRBJ1-5	14	TGTGCCAGCAGTTTGAGGGGGATTGGTCAGCCCCAGCATTTT	CASSLRGIGQPQHF
-	TRBV27	many	TRBJ2-2	15	TGTGCCAGCAGTTTTGGCCAGAGGAACACCGGGGAGCTGTTTTTT	CASSFGQRNTGELFF
-	TRBV20-1	many	TRBJ2-3	13	TGCAGTGCGCGGGACAGTTACACAGATACGCAGTATTTT	CSARDSYTDTQYF
-	TRBV27	-	TRBJ2-7	16	TGTGCCAGCAGTTCAAACACCGTGGGGGTGCCCTACGAGCAGTACTTC	CASSSNTVGVPYEQYF
-	TRBV7-9	many	TRBJ1-6	15	TGTGCCAGCAGCTGGAGCCGTGAGGAGACTTCACCCCTCCACTTT	CASSWSREETSPLHF
-	TRBV12-5	few	TRBJ1-6	14	TGTGCTAGTGGTTTGGTACGAGGGGGGTCACCCCTCCACTTT	CASGLVRGGSPLHF
TRBD1	TRBV6-5	-	TRBJ1-6	17	TGTGCCAGCAGTCCAACCCCCTCCGGGACAGGCTATTCACCCCTCCACTTT	CASSPTPSGTGYSPLHF
-	TRBV12-3/TRBV12-4	-	TRBJ1-2	12	TGTGCCAGCAATCGTTGGGGGTATGGCTACACCTTC	CASNRWGYGYTF
-	TRBV4-3	-	TRBJ1-5	13	TGCGCCAGCAGCCAATGGCCGGGTCAGCCCCAGCATTTT	CASSQWPGQPQHF
-	TRBV27	many	TRBJ2-5	14	TGTGCCAGCAGCGACGGCTTGTACCAAGAGACCCAGTACTTC	CASSDGLYQETQYF
-	TRBV5-1	-	TRBJ1-1	15	TGCGCCAGCAGCTTGGGAGCCCTGGGGTCCACTGAAGCTTTCTTT	CASSLGALGSTEAFF
-	TRBV10-2	many	TRBJ2-3	11	TGCGCCAGCAGCACTCCGGATACGCAGTATTTT	CASSTPDTQYF
TRBD2	TRBV24-1	few	TRBJ2-5	15	TGTGCCACCAGTGCCGCGGGGGGGCCGGTGGAGACCCAGTACTTC	CATSAAGGPVETQYF
-	TRBV5-1	many	TRBJ2-3	15	TGCGCCAGCAGCTTGCGGCCATTACGCACAGATACGCAGTATTTT	CASSLRPLRTDTQYF
TRBD1	TRBV2	-	TRBJ1-6	15	TGTGCCAGCACCATAAGGACAGGGGCGAATTCACCCCTCCACTTT	CASTIRTGANSPLHF
-	TRBV10-3	-	TRBJ1-2	15	TGTGCCATCAGTGAATCCCGACATGGTAACTATGGCTACACCTTC	CAISESRHGNYGYTF
-	TRBV4-1	-	TRBJ2-3	16	TGCGCCAGCAGCCAAGCGGGGGGCGAGGGGACAGATACGCAGTATTTT	CASSQAGGEGTDTQYF
TRBD2	TRBV27	-	TRBJ2-5	16	TGTGCCAGCAGTTGGGGACTAGCGGGGGGTAAAGAGACCCAGTACTTC	CASSWGLAGGKETQYF
-	TRBV10-2	-	TRBJ1-2	13	TGCGCCAGCAGTGAGCCGGGAGAGGGTGGCTACACCTTC	CASSEPGEGGYTF
-	TRBV5-6	-	TRBJ2-1	16	TGTGCCAGCAGCTTTACGCATCTCAGGGTTCACAATGAGCAGTTCTTC	CASSFTHLRVHNEQFF
-	TRBV6-6	few	TRBJ1-5	15	TGTGCCAGCAGCTTGACAGTAGAGCCCAATCAGCCCCAGCATTTT	CASSLTVEPNQPQHF
TRBD1	TRBV5-4	few	TRBJ2-5	16	TGTGCCAGCAGCGCAAGGAAGCTGGGACAGCAAGAGACCCAGTACTTC	CASSARKLGQQETQYF
-	TRBV12-3/TRBV12-4	few	TRBJ1-5	15	TGTGCCAGCAGTTTAGCTGACAGGAGCAATCAGCCCCAGCATTTT	CASSLADRSNQPQHF
TRBD2	TRBV7-2	-	TRBJ2-3	16	TGTGCCAGCAGCCCGGGACTAGCGGGGGCCCGGGATACGCAGTATTTT	CASSPGLAGARDTQYF
-	TRBV11-2	many	TRBJ1-1	20	TGTGCCAGCAGCTTACGCTTGCGGGGACATTTACAACATGTGAACACTGAAGCTTTCTTT	CASSLRLRGHLQHVNTEAFF
-	TRBV12-3/TRBV12-4	few	TRBJ1-5	14	TGTGCCAGCAGTCCGACAGACCGTAATCAGCCCCAGCATTTT	CASSPTDRNQPQHF
TRBD1	TRBV6-5	-	TRBJ1-6	15	TGTGCCAGCACCTTAACGGGACAGGGGGATTCACCCCTCCACTTT	CASTLTGQGDSPLHF
TRBD2	TRBV12-3/TRBV12-4	many	TRBJ2-3	15	TGTGCCAGCAGTTACAGCGGGGAGGGCACAGATACGCAGTATTTT	CASSYSGEGTDTQYF
TRBD1	TRBV7-2	-	TRBJ1-1	14	TGTGCCAGCAGCCAGAGACAGGGCGGGACTGAAGCTTTCTTT	CASSQRQGGTEAFF
TRBD2	TRBV5-1	few	TRBJ2-1	18	TGCGCCAGCAGCTTGGCAATGGGACTAGCGGGGGCATACAATGAGCAGTTCTTC	CASSLAMGLAGAYNEQFF
-	TRBV5-1	few	TRBJ2-3	14	TGCGCCAGCAGCCCGGACCGCACCGGAGATACGCAGTATTTT	CASSPDRTGDTQYF
-	TRBV7-9	-	TRBJ1-3	11	TGTGCCAGCAGCTTTAAACACACCATATATTTT	CASSFKHTIYF
TRBD2	TRBV4-3	many	TRBJ2-2	19	TGCGCCAGCAGCCAAGATTGGCTAGCGGGGGCCATTAACACCGGGGAGCTGTTTTTT	CASSQDWLAGAINTGELFF